This TCR beta chain is from a study of Ad26.COV2.S vaccination and SARS-CoV-2 variants. This clone came up once. Antigen unknown. Different DNA sequences within this sample yield the same CDR3. Germline V gene lookup returns CDR1 KGHSH and CDR2 LQKENI. The CDR3 covers 12 residues. Deletions cut 2 bases from V and 5 bases from J, with 6 bases between. Method: immunoSEQ multiplex PCR; TCRdb's copy keeps in-frame clones and lacks some. This table holds 250,000 or so clones, about 83% found once. Study conclusions and caveats: TCR breadth and depth analyses may have underestimated total T cell responses.

The sample's treatment: over 15 received Ad26.COV2.S at low or high dose, single or two shots; roughly 5 received placebo; per-sample allocation not given. After the first vaccine or placebo injection, samples were drawn on day 63. This clonotype originated in a person between 18 and 65 years old who received the Ad26.COV2.S COVID-19 vaccine or a placebo. This chain joins TRBV18 and TRBJ2-5; D is possibly TRBD2 (6 bases). Sample: peripheral blood, taken in a trial of Ad26.COV2.S vaccine versus placebo. In nucleotides, the CDR3 is TGTGCCAGCTCACCAGGGGGGGAGACCCAGTACTTC. Amino acid sequence: CASSPGGETQYF.